This T cell receptor (beta chain) originates from a study of neurological immune-mediated disorders (dated by TCRdb to the late 2010s). About the investigation overall: Using UMI-based sequencing, the study compared peripheral blood TCR-beta repertoires from patients with HTLV-I-associated myelopathy (HAM/TSP), patients with multiple sclerosis, and healthy controls. The approximately 100 TCR-beta libraries included longitudinal samples, technical triplicates and paired sorted CD4+ and CD8+ T-cell subsets alongside PBMC samples. Of the 68 subjects in the cohort, about 14 were HAM/TSP patients, some 34 were multiple sclerosis patients, and about 20 were healthy controls.

Study-wide findings and limitations: Expanded clones from different subjects shared no identical CDR3 amino acid sequences, which suggests that TCR-beta repertoires were private in all groups. TCR clonal expansion was highest in HAM/TSP patients and lowest in MS patients, with MS patients falling below even healthy controls.

To synthesize cDNA, template-switch 5'RACE was performed with a primer carrying a 10-nucleotide random unique molecular identifier so that each TCR transcript was tagged. Every sequencing run covered 15-18 subjects and yielded more than 160 million TCR-beta sequences. The RNeasy kit was used to extract total RNA. The KAPA Real-time Library Amplification kit was used to amplify TCR-beta VDJ regions with primers targeting the TCR constant region and the 5'RACE anchor. Sample indexes and Illumina adaptors were added in a first PCR, after which library yield was increased in a second PCR. The roughly 650 bp TCR product was size-selected on a 2% E-gel SizeSelection system after Ampure bead purification. Before pooling, library quality was checked on a Bioanalyzer, concentration was measured with Qubit, and libraries were quantified with the Kapa Library Quantification kit. An Illumina HiSeq 2500 was used to sequence the libraries paired-end at 2 x 150 bp. To increase sequence diversity, roughly 24-31% phiX was spiked into each library pool. As for the original processing: The quality-filtered reads were processed with the UMI-based MiGEC pipeline, whose error correction step removed more than 80% of the raw TCR sequences. IMGT germline references were used for aligning VDJ genes, and each clonotype was defined as a unique CDR3 amino acid sequence together with its V-J genes. VDJtools evaluated clonal expansion, Shannon diversity and CDR3 relatedness (CalcPairwiseDistances, ClusterSamples); CLCbio workbench built phylogenetic trees. A clone was classed as expanded if it had 8 or more unique UMIs, a cutoff based on coefficient-of-variation modelling across technical triplicates. The public reads were reanalyzed by TCRdb: fastp trimming at Q25, MiXCR alignment, in-frame beta chains only. One record per CDR3 amino acid sequence lists the most common genes and DNA. These V and J calls originate from TCRdb's pipeline instead of the authors' own analysis. This sample lists some 50,000 distinct CDR3 sequences; over 20% were detected once. The ten biggest clones cover around 25% of the sample.

There are 16 amino acids in the CDR3, from cysteine to phenylalanine inclusive. Of all the DNA, just the CDR3 is kept, 48 bases in frame from base 1. A distance of 17 bases separates the germline ends of V and J, which lose 4 bases and 2 bases respectively. Via the germline V gene, CDR1 is MGHRA and CDR2 YSYEKL. The healthy controls were volunteers from blood banks in Maryland, USA. For unsorted PBMC libraries, 2 million PBMCs were used after storage in RNAlater at -80 degrees C until RNA extraction. Peripheral blood underwent Ficoll-Hypaque density gradient centrifugation to isolate PBMCs, which were then cryopreserved in liquid nitrogen. As to this clonotype: Its antigen is unknown. No clone much larger than this one lies a single base away; base qualities are absent.

The material sequenced was PBMCs. The origin of this receptor is a woman in her seventies in good health. The chain was built from TRBV4-1 and TRBJ1-1, with the D segment identity uncertain. This receptor carries the CDR3 CASSPAISPPNTEAFF. The nucleotides read TGCGCCAGCAGCCCCGCTATCTCGCCCCCCAACACTGAAGCTTTCTTT.